Listed below are T cell receptor beta chains from one sample, sequenced in a study of persistence of HIV-infected CD4 T cells. These receptors lack a known antigen. Sequencing used immunoSEQ multiplex PCR; TCRdb keeps in-frame clones, though not all of them. In the table there are under 40,000 clones, approximately 70% of which are singletons. This specimen consisted of CD4+ T cells sorted from PBMCs after roughly 20-hour stimulation, obtained from a patient who received antiretroviral therapy. These receptors were taken from an adult man with HIV who was CMV-seropositive. Each CDR3 is given with its conserved first and last residue. Fields, in order: V gene, clone size, J gene, D gene, CDR3 DNA, CDR3 protein. A D gene is named only where the DNA matches it firmly. A clone size is listed for some rows: how often the clone was seen (once, few, many), or a class if it is expanded.

V: TRBV6-5
size: few
J: TRBJ1-6
D: NA
DNA: TGTGCCAGCAGGGTGAACGCTAATTCACCCCTCCACTTT
CDR3: CASRVNANSPLHF

V: TRBV6-5
size: few
J: TRBJ1-2
D: TRBD1
DNA: TGTGCCAGCAAGATTGACAGGGACAACTATGGCTACACCTTC
CDR3: CASKIDRDNYGYTF

V: TRBV7-2
size: NA
J: TRBJ1-5
D: NA
DNA: TGTGCCAGCAGCCGGGGGACATTTAGCAATCAGCCCCAGCATTTT
CDR3: CASSRGTFSNQPQHF

V: TRBV5-8
size: NA
J: TRBJ1-2
D: NA
DNA: TGTGCCAGCAGCCGGGGGGAGCACTATGGCTACACCTTC
CDR3: CASSRGEHYGYTF

V: TRBV3-1/TRBV3-2
size: NA
J: TRBJ2-5
D: NA
DNA: TGTGCCAGCAGCCCCCGAAACGACAGGAAACGGGCCGAGACCCAGTACTTC
CDR3: CASSPRNDRKRAETQYF

V: TRBV18
size: NA
J: TRBJ2-1
D: NA
DNA: TGTGCCAGCTCACCACCGGGCAGATCCTACAATGAGCAGTTCTTC
CDR3: CASSPPGRSYNEQFF

V: TRBV30
size: NA
J: TRBJ2-1
D: NA
DNA: TGTGCCTGGAGTGTAGGGACAACGGGGGGACAGTTCTTC
CDR3: CAWSVGTTGGQFF

V: TRBV15
size: NA
J: TRBJ2-1
D: NA
DNA: TGTGCCACCAGCAGAGACCGACAGTCCTACAATGAGCAGTTCTTC
CDR3: CATSRDRQSYNEQFF

V: TRBV6-5
size: few
J: TRBJ2-2
D: TRBD1
DNA: TGTGCCAGCAGTACCACAGGGGACACCGGGGAGCTGTTTTTT
CDR3: CASSTTGDTGELFF

V: TRBV9
size: few
J: TRBJ1-2
D: NA
DNA: TGTGCCAGCAGCCCAGGAGGACAGAGGGTCTATGGCTACACCTTC
CDR3: CASSPGGQRVYGYTF

V: TRBV4-1
size: NA
J: TRBJ2-1
D: NA
DNA: TGCGCCAGCCGGGACTTGTTAAACAATGAGCAGTTCTTC
CDR3: CASRDLLNNEQFF

V: TRBV15
size: few
J: TRBJ1-2
D: TRBD1
DNA: TGTGCCACCAGCAGAGATTCTTGGACAGGGGGCACGGGCTACACCTTC
CDR3: CATSRDSWTGGTGYTF

V: TRBV4-2
size: NA
J: TRBJ1-2
D: NA
DNA: TGTGCCAGCAGCCAAGATCAAGTCGCCGCCTACTATGGCTACACCTTC
CDR3: CASSQDQVAAYYGYTF

V: TRBV27
size: NA
J: TRBJ1-1
D: NA
DNA: TGTGCCAGCAGTTTATCTACGAACACTGAAGCTTTCTTT
CDR3: CASSLSTNTEAFF

V: TRBV18
size: NA
J: TRBJ1-3
D: TRBD1
DNA: TGTGCCAGCTCACCACCCCTGGAGGGGGCCAACTCTGGAAACACCATATATTTT
CDR3: CASSPPLEGANSGNTIYF

V: TRBV5-1
size: NA
J: TRBJ2-1
D: NA
DNA: TGCGCCAGCAGCTTGTTAGGCGCCGACAATGAGCAGTTCTTC
CDR3: CASSLLGADNEQFF

V: TRBV6-1
size: NA
J: TRBJ1-3
D: NA
DNA: TGTGCCAGCAGTGAGGGTCAGGGCTCTGGAAACACCATATATTTT
CDR3: CASSEGQGSGNTIYF

V: TRBV18
size: NA
J: TRBJ1-1
D: NA
DNA: TGTGCCAGCTCACCGGGGCAGGTTGGCACTGAAGCTTTCTTT
CDR3: CASSPGQVGTEAFF

V: TRBV15
size: few
J: TRBJ2-6
D: NA
DNA: TGTGCCACTTCCCCCAGGGCTGGGGCCAACGTCCTGACTTTC
CDR3: CATSPRAGANVLTF

V: TRBV4-1
size: NA
J: TRBJ2-7
D: NA
DNA: TGCGCCAGCAGCCAAGAGCCGGCCCGGGACACAAACGAGCAGTACTTC
CDR3: CASSQEPARDTNEQYF

V: TRBV28
size: NA
J: TRBJ2-1
D: TRBD1
DNA: TGTGCCAGCAGTCCCCGGGACAGGGGCACTGAGCAGTTCTTC
CDR3: CASSPRDRGTEQFF

V: TRBV5-4
size: NA
J: TRBJ1-5
D: TRBD1
DNA: TGTGCCAGCGTCCCCTTGGACAGGGACCTACTGGATCAGCCCCAGCATTTT
CDR3: CASVPLDRDLLDQPQHF

V: TRBV4-1
size: NA
J: TRBJ1-2
D: TRBD1
DNA: TGCGCCAGCAGCCAGACGGACAGGCCGGGGGGCTACACCTTC
CDR3: CASSQTDRPGGYTF

V: TRBV2
size: NA
J: TRBJ1-3
D: TRBD1
DNA: TGTGCCAGATCTGAGACAGGGTACTACTCTGGAAACACCATATATTTT
CDR3: CARSETGYYSGNTIYF

V: TRBV29-1
size: NA
J: TRBJ1-2
D: TRBD1
DNA: TGCAGCGTTGAATGGCAGGGGGCGTACTATGGCTACACCTTC
CDR3: CSVEWQGAYYGYTF

V: TRBV28
size: NA
J: TRBJ1-2
D: NA
DNA: TGTGCCAGCACCTCCCGTGGCGATGGGTATGGCTACACCTTC
CDR3: CASTSRGDGYGYTF

V: TRBV6-1
size: NA
J: TRBJ1-3
D: NA
DNA: TGTGCCAGCAGTGAAAAAGCGTGGAAAGGGTTCGGAAACACCATATATTTT
CDR3: CASSEKAWKGFGNTIYF

V: TRBV19
size: NA
J: TRBJ1-3
D: NA
DNA: TGTGCCAGTAGTCGGGGGGCGAACTCTGGAAACACCATATATTTT
CDR3: CASSRGANSGNTIYF

V: TRBV5-1
size: NA
J: TRBJ1-4
D: TRBD1
DNA: TGCGCCAGCAGCCGAGGGACAGGGAGCACTAATGAAAAACTGTTTTTT
CDR3: CASSRGTGSTNEKLFF

V: TRBV5-1
size: NA
J: TRBJ2-5
D: NA
DNA: TGCGCCAGCAGCAAAACTGATCAAGAGACCCAGTACTTC
CDR3: CASSKTDQETQYF

V: TRBV5-6
size: once
J: TRBJ1-1
D: NA
DNA: TGTGCCAGCAGCTTGGGGCCTGATGAAGCTTTCTTT
CDR3: CASSLGPDEAFF

V: TRBV11-3
size: NA
J: TRBJ1-6
D: TRBD1
DNA: TGTGCCAGCAGCCCGCCGGGACAGCTTAATTCACCCCTCCACTTT
CDR3: CASSPPGQLNSPLHF

V: TRBV2
size: NA
J: TRBJ1-1
D: TRBD1
DNA: TGTGCCAGCAGTGCTCGACAGGGGATCACTGAAGCTTTCTTT
CDR3: CASSARQGITEAFF

V: TRBV6-5
size: NA
J: TRBJ2-7
D: TRBD1
DNA: TGTGCCAGCAGTTTCGACAGGGGCATCGGCGAGCAGTACTTC
CDR3: CASSFDRGIGEQYF

V: TRBV6-1
size: once
J: TRBJ2-3
D: NA
DNA: TGTGCCAGCAGTGACCAGGGAACTAGCACAGATACGCAGTATTTT
CDR3: CASSDQGTSTDTQYF

V: TRBV19
size: NA
J: TRBJ2-1
D: TRBD2
DNA: TGTGCCAGTAAGGGGAGCGGGATCCTTTACAATGAGCAGTTCTTC
CDR3: CASKGSGILYNEQFF

V: TRBV5-1
size: NA
J: TRBJ2-1
D: TRBD2
DNA: TGCGCCAGCAGCCCGCCGAATGGCGGGGGGGCGAATGAGCAGTTCTTC
CDR3: CASSPPNGGGANEQFF

V: TRBV3-1/TRBV3-2
size: NA
J: TRBJ1-1
D: TRBD1
DNA: TGTGCCAGCAGCCCCACAGGGGGCACGAACACTGAAGCTTTCTTT
CDR3: CASSPTGGTNTEAFF

V: TRBV5-4
size: NA
J: TRBJ1-6
D: NA
DNA: TGTGCCAGCACCCTCGACCCTGGGCCTAGTTCACCCCTCCACTTT
CDR3: CASTLDPGPSSPLHF

V: TRBV7-9
size: medium-sized
J: TRBJ1-3
D: NA
DNA: TGTGCCAGCAGCTTGGGACCGCGAGACACCATATATTTT
CDR3: CASSLGPRDTIYF

V: TRBV5-1
size: NA
J: TRBJ1-2
D: TRBD1
DNA: TGCGCCAGCAGCTTACAGGACAGGGATGGCTACACCTTC
CDR3: CASSLQDRDGYTF

V: TRBV12-5
size: once
J: TRBJ2-3
D: TRBD2
DNA: TGTGCTAGTGGCTCCGGACTAGCGGGGACCACAGATACGCAGTATTTT
CDR3: CASGSGLAGTTDTQYF

V: TRBV28
size: NA
J: TRBJ1-6
D: NA
DNA: TGTGCCAGCAGTTTGCCCGGCTCGGGAGGCATAACAAATAATTCACCCCTCCACTTT
CDR3: CASSLPGSGGITNNSPLHF

V: TRBV3-1/TRBV3-2
size: NA
J: TRBJ1-5
D: TRBD1
DNA: TGTGCCAGCAGCCAAGAAGGGACAGGGCTAGGTCAGCCCCAGCATTTT
CDR3: CASSQEGTGLGQPQHF

V: TRBV5-5
size: NA
J: TRBJ1-2
D: NA
DNA: TGTGCCAGCAGCATATCAGCCCGCGAAGGCTACACCTTC
CDR3: CASSISAREGYTF

V: TRBV19
size: NA
J: TRBJ2-2
D: NA
DNA: TGTGCCAGTAGCCCCGGGATCTTTCCCGGGGAGCTGTTTTTT
CDR3: CASSPGIFPGELFF

V: TRBV6-2/TRBV6-3
size: NA
J: TRBJ1-6
D: TRBD1
DNA: TGTGCCAGCAGCAACAGGGGTTCAAATAATTCACCCCTCCACTTT
CDR3: CASSNRGSNNSPLHF

V: TRBV28
size: NA
J: TRBJ1-5
D: NA
DNA: TGTGCCAGCGGAGTAGCTAGCAATCAGCCCCAGCATTTT
CDR3: CASGVASNQPQHF

V: TRBV28
size: NA
J: TRBJ1-5
D: NA
DNA: TGTGCCAGCAGTTTGACAGGATTCAATCAGCCCCAGCATTTT
CDR3: CASSLTGFNQPQHF

V: TRBV6-1
size: NA
J: TRBJ2-6
D: NA
DNA: TGTGCCAGCAGTGCCCTCCAAATCCCTGGGGCCAACGTCCTGACTTTC
CDR3: CASSALQIPGANVLTF

V: TRBV28
size: NA
J: TRBJ2-2
D: NA
DNA: TGTGCCAGCACGGGGGTTAACACCGGGGAGCTGTTTTTT
CDR3: CASTGVNTGELFF

V: TRBV5-1
size: NA
J: TRBJ2-1
D: TRBD1
DNA: TGCGCCAGCAGCTTGGAGCTCGGGACAGGGGTAAATGAGCAGTTCTTC
CDR3: CASSLELGTGVNEQFF

V: TRBV6-5
size: NA
J: TRBJ1-1
D: NA
DNA: TGTGCCAGCAGTTACCGGGACATTAACACTGAAGCTTTCTTT
CDR3: CASSYRDINTEAFF

V: TRBV12-3/TRBV12-4
size: NA
J: TRBJ1-2
D: TRBD1
DNA: TGTGCCAGCAGTTTAAGCGACAGGGTAAACACCTTC
CDR3: CASSLSDRVNTF

V: TRBV12-3/TRBV12-4
size: NA
J: TRBJ1-3
D: NA
DNA: TGTGCCAGCACCTACTCTGGAAACACCATATATTTT
CDR3: CASTYSGNTIYF

V: TRBV28
size: NA
J: TRBJ1-2
D: TRBD1
DNA: TGTGCCAGCAGTTTAACGGGACAGGGGGCGTATGGCTACACCTTC
CDR3: CASSLTGQGAYGYTF

V: TRBV18
size: few
J: TRBJ1-2
D: NA
DNA: TGTGCCAGCTCACCACGGCAGGGATCCGGAGCTAACTATGGCTACACCTTC
CDR3: CASSPRQGSGANYGYTF